A single sample gave rise to the 17 T cell receptor beta chains below, sequenced in a study of T cells in tuberculosis (dated by TCRdb to the late 2010s). The method behind the library was the immunoSEQ multiplex PCR assay. Imported from immuneACCESS, the table was reduced by TCRdb to in-frame sequences with V and J called. These copies leave out some clones; in studies compared against another copy, an unresolved V gene accounts for under half, and the cause of the remainder is not known. Recorded for this sample are 50,000 or so clones; approximately 86% of them occurred a single time. The top ten constitute about a fifth of the sample. After being thawed and rested overnight, PBMC were stained with GMM-loaded CD1B tetramer, a Live/Dead dye and anti-CD3, and were then sorted on a FACS Aria II. C32 glucose monomycolate purified from Rhodococcus equi was loaded onto CD1B tetramers. Sequenced input: CD1b-GMM tetramer-negative cells sorted from PBMCs. Sample cell subset or site, as interpreted from the label and publication: T cells not binding CD1B-GMM tetramer, sorted from same donor. Receptor source: an adult woman with latent tuberculosis.

J is TRBJ2-5 and V is TRBV5-1, with D maybe TRBD1 (5 bases). V gave up 4 bases and J gave up 5 bases, with 18 bases separating them. The CDR3 is made up of 15 amino acids. Germline V CDR1 and CDR2: SGHRS, YFSETQ. CDR3 bases: TGCGCCAGCAGCATCGGACAAGGGGCAGGGGAGACCCAGTACTTC. Translated, it gives CASSIGQGAGETQYF.

The rearrangement links TRBV28 to TRBJ2-4; tentative D call: TRBD1 (6 bases). The germline V gene has CDR1 MDHEN and CDR2 SYDVKM. This CDR3 has 16 residues. The V end lost 5 bases, the J end lost 2 bases, and 16 bases lay between the germline ends. The CDR3 DNA reads TGTGCCAGCAGTGTGGACAGCCCGGGAACCAAAAACATTCAGTACTTC. It is translated as CASSVDSPGTKNIQYF.

This clone was seen just once. The rearrangement links TRBV30 to TRBJ1-1; possibly TRBD1 for D (5 bases). CDR3 size: 14 residues. Germline assignment: CDR1 GTSNPN and CDR2 SVGIG (reference sequence). The V end was cut by 0 bases, the J end by 1 base, with 9 bases between. The CDR3 DNA reads TGTGCCTGGAGTGTGGGGGGATGGAACACTGAAGCTTTCTTT. Protein: CAWSVGGWNTEAFF. Full variable domain (rest looked up from reference TRBV30 and TRBJ1-1): SQTIHQWPATLVQPVGSPLSLECTVEGTSNPNLYWYRQAAGRGLQLLFYSVGIGQISSEVPQNLSASRPQDRQFILSSKKLLLSDSGFYLCAWSVGGWNTEAFFGQGTRLTVV.

J is TRBJ2-1 and V is TRBV7-3; weak D call: TRBD2 (5 bases). The CDR3 covers 14 residues. The ends were cut back, 3 bases at V and 5 bases at J, with 11 bases in the middle. Germline CDR1 SGHTA, CDR2 FQGTGA. For the CDR3, the DNA is TGTGCCAGCAGCTTGGCCGGGCGGGACAATGAGCAGTTCTTC. Translation: CASSLAGRDNEQFF.

The chain links TRBV5-1 to TRBJ2-1; no reliable D call. The germline V and J ends were trimmed by 4 bases and 5 bases, with 13 bases remaining between them. The CDR3 covers 14 residues. CDR1 is SGHRS, CDR2 YFSETQ, per germline. This CDR3 is CASSPGYGNNEQFF. The CDR3 DNA follows: TGCGCCAGCAGCCCCGGGTACGGTAACAATGAGCAGTTCTTC.

The V call is TRBV19, the J call TRBJ1-5, with a tentative D call TRBD1 (5 bases). V was clipped by 8 bases and J by 5 bases, with 19 bases between them. From germline, CDR1 is LNHDA and CDR2 SQIVND (reference sequence). This CDR3 contains 15 residues. Here the CDR3 reads CASCHPREGYQPQHF. CDR3 DNA: TGTGCCAGTTGTCACCCCAGGGAAGGGTATCAGCCCCAGCATTTT.

The V gene is TRBV15, the J gene TRBJ2-7, with TRBD1 matching over 9 bases. Germline-derived CDR1 and CDR2 are LNHNV and YYDKDF (reference sequence). V was clipped by 4 bases and J by 2 bases; unmatched bases: 3. CDR3 length: 14 residues. The CDR3 protein is CATSKDRGPYEQYF. The CDR3 DNA reads as TGTGCCACCAGCAAGGACAGGGGTCCCTACGAGCAGTACTTC.

The chain is built from TRBV7-9 and TRBJ2-1, with 7 bases lining up with TRBD2. The germline CDR1 and CDR2 sequences are SEHNR and FQNEAQ (reference sequence). This CDR3 has 16 residues. The junction had 7 bases not matched to a gene; V was cut back by 3 bases and J by 2 bases. The CDR3 bases are TGTGCCAGCAGCTTGGGGACCGCGGGGGCCTACAATGAGCAGTTCTTC. Its protein is CASSLGTAGAYNEQFF.

CDR3 in DNA: TGTGCCAGCAGTGCTTTGAGGATAGCAGTGAATATGAACACTGAAGCTTTCTTT. It is translated as CASSALRIAVNMNTEAFF. This sequence joins TRBV2 and TRBJ1-1; D remains ambiguous. CDR1 and CDR2 from the germline V gene are SNHLY and FYNNEI. The CDR3 covers 18 residues. Trimming removed 4 bases at V and 0 bases at J, with 21 bases between.

The chain joins TRBV2 to TRBJ2-2, with D maybe TRBD1 (5 bases). Germline CDR1 reads SNHLY; CDR2 reads FYNNEI. V was pared by 4 bases and J by 3 bases, with 6 bases between. The CDR3 is made up of 13 amino acids. The CDR3 region is CASSARDTGELFF. As DNA, the CDR3 is TGTGCCAGCAGTGCCAGGGACACCGGGGAGCTGTTTTTT. The full variable domain, its missing parts supplied by reference TRBV2 and TRBJ2-2, is EPEVTQTPSHQVTQMGQEVILRCVPISNHLYFYWYRQILGQKVEFLVSFYNNEISEKSEIFDDQFSVERPDGSNFTLKIRSTKLEDSAMYFCASSARDTGELFFGEGSRLTVL.

This clone was recorded once. This chain connects TRBV7-9 to TRBJ1-1, with TRBD1 identical over 7 bases. The germline CDR1 and CDR2 sequences are SEHNR and FQNEAQ (reference sequence). J gave up 3 bases and V 11 bases, and 9 bases lay outside the gene matches. The CDR3 totals 13 residues. CDR3 residues: CAGFQTGHTEAFF. CDR3 DNA: TGTGCCGGATTCCAGACAGGGCACACTGAAGCTTTCTTT.

The genes are TRBV5-1 and TRBJ1-2; D is undetermined. Germline V gene sequence: CDR1 SGHRS, CDR2 YFSETQ. Trimming removed 2 bases from V and 7 bases from J, with 12 bases in between. CDR3 length: 13 amino acids. As DNA, the CDR3 is TGCGCCAGCAGCTTCAGCGGGGAGGGTGGCTACACCTTC. It encodes CASSFSGEGGYTF.

The J gene is TRBJ1-5, the V gene TRBV28; 8 bases agree with TRBD1. Germline V gene sequence: CDR1 MDHEN, CDR2 SYDVKM. This CDR3 has 17 amino acids. V shed 6 bases and J 2 bases; nucleotides not matched to a gene: 12. CDR3 sequence: CASSPIPDRGRNQPQHF. Here the CDR3 DNA reads TGTGCCAGCAGCCCTATACCCGACAGGGGTCGCAATCAGCCCCAGCATTTT.

The rearrangement uses TRBV10-3 and TRBJ2-7; no firm D call. CDR3 size: 15 residues. Germline V lookup: CDR1 ENHRY, CDR2 SYGVKD. The ends were cut back, 0 bases at V and 5 bases at J, with 14 bases in the middle. DNA for the CDR3: TGTGCCATCAGTGAGTCCATCTCGGTAGTTAACGAGCAGTACTTC. The encoded protein is CAISESISVVNEQYF.

The gene calls are TRBV27 and TRBJ1-2, with 9 bases identical to TRBD1. V was clipped by 8 bases and J by 9 bases; unmatched bases: 22. This CDR3 has 17 amino acids. CDR1 is MNHEY and CDR2 is SMNVEV in the germline V gene (reference sequence). The CDR3 DNA sequence: TGTGCCAGCGTTCCACTTACAGGGGGCGTAGGGGGGACTAGCTACACCTTC. It codes for CASVPLTGGVGGTSYTF.

This chain connects TRBV9 to TRBJ1-4, with TRBD1 matching over 7 bases. The V gene's germline CDR1 is SGDLS and CDR2 YYNGEE. This CDR3 has 17 amino acids. The V segment lost 0 bases and the J segment 3 bases; nucleotides outside the gene matches: 8. CDR3 loop: CASSVGQGFVPNEKLFF. CDR3 nucleotides: TGTGCCAGCAGCGTAGGACAGGGCTTCGTTCCTAATGAAAAACTGTTTTTT.

V gene TRBV13 combines with J gene TRBJ2-1; D is ambiguous. Germline CDR1 and CDR2: PRHDT and FYEKMQ (reference sequence). V lost 7 bases and J lost 5, with 12 bases in between. The CDR3 extends over 13 amino acids. CDR3: CASTSWANNEQFF. In DNA form, the CDR3 reads TGTGCCAGCACCTCCTGGGCTAACAATGAGCAGTTCTTC.